Presented here are 25 T cell receptor beta chains from one specimen sequenced in a study of HIV-infected children after antiretroviral therapy interruption. The TCR library was built from RNA with a 3' RACE protocol and unique molecular identifiers. TCRdb recomputed calls from the 3' RACE reads with MiXCR, one row per CDR3 protein. In the table there are about 40,000 distinct CDR3 sequences, approximately 7% of which are singletons. Treatment described: PENTA 11 planned treatment interruption arm or continuous ART arm. Source: CD45RA+ CD4+ T cells from PBMCs, pooled from several time points, taken from a donor given antiretroviral therapy, either interrupted or continuous. This sample's subset: naive CD4+ CD45RA+ CD45RO- T cells. The receptors were gathered from a pool of human donors with HIV.

This clonotype has a count of ten or more. The gene calls are TRBV11-2 and TRBJ2-5; 8 bases agree with TRBD1. This CDR3 comprises 17 residues. J gave up 5 bases and V 5 bases, and 16 bases lay outside the gene matches. CDR1 SGHAT and CDR2 FQNNGV come from the germline V gene. This CDR3 reads CASSPDPGQASAETQYF. As DNA, the CDR3 is TGTGCCAGCAGCCCCGACCCGGGACAGGCGTCAGCGGAGACCCAGTACTTC.

This clonotype was detected many times. This chain links TRBV28 with TRBJ2-1; TRBD2 matches 8 bases. The germline V gene encodes CDR1 MDHEN and CDR2 SYDVKM. Trimming cost V 6 bases and J 0 bases; bases outside gene matches: 7. The CDR3 runs to 16 residues. Written as DNA, the CDR3 is TGTGCCAGCAGCTTAGCGGGGTCCCTCTCCTACAATGAGCAGTTCTTC. This codes for CASSLAGSLSYNEQFF.

This clonotype was counted at least ten times. This chain uses TRBV13 with TRBJ1-2, with 9 bases identical to TRBD1. Germline V gene data show CDR1 as PRHDT and CDR2 as FYEKMQ (reference sequence). The trim removed 8 bases at V and 10 bases at J, leaving 20 bases unmatched. The CDR3 has 16 residues. The CDR3 here is CASSLRQGDANSDYTF. The CDR3 region has the DNA TGTGCCAGCTCTCTCCGACAGGGGGATGCAAACTCCGACTACACCTTC. The full variable domain, in which reference TRBV13 and TRBJ1-2 provide the parts outside the CDR3, is AAGVIQSPRHLIKEKRETATLKCYPIPRHDTVYWYQQGPGQDPQFLISFYEKMQSDKGSIPDRFSAQQFSDYHSELNMSSLELGDSALYFCASSLRQGDANSDYTFGSGTRLTVV.

This clonotype was counted many times. This chain connects TRBV28 to TRBJ2-5, with a possible D match to TRBD1 (5 bases). This CDR3 region has 15 residues. The V gene lost 3 bases and the J gene lost 4 bases, with 15 bases spanning the gap. Per germline, CDR1 MDHEN and CDR2 SYDVKM. CDR3 nucleotide sequence: TGTGCCAGCAGTTTCCGGGTGGTGGGGCCAGAGACCCAGTACTTC. It yields the protein CASSFRVVGPETQYF.

This clonotype occurred many times. The chain joins TRBV7-2 to TRBJ2-1, with TRBD2 matching over 13 bases. The CDR3 is made up of 16 amino acids. CDR1 and CDR2 from the germline V gene are SGHTA and FQGNSA. Germline trimming cut 0 bases from V and 8 bases from J; bases unmatched to any gene: 4. CDR3 nucleotide sequence: TGTGCCAGCAGCTTAGCCCGGACTAGCGGGGGCGATGAGCAGTTCTTC. This codes for CASSLARTSGGDEQFF.

The sample holds many counts of this clonotype. The chain uses TRBV12-3 or TRBV12-4 and TRBJ1-2, with D perhaps TRBD1 (5 bases). Trimming took 3 bases from V and 4 from J, leaving 12 bases between them. The CDR3 covers 14 residues. The chain's CDR3 is CASSLNRRIYGYTF. CDR3 in DNA: TGTGCCAGCAGTTTGAACAGGCGAATCTATGGCTACACCTTC.

This clonotype was recorded at least ten times. This chain links TRBV20-1 with TRBJ2-7; possible D gene TRBD2, 6 bases. CDR1 DFQATT and CDR2 SNEGSKA come from the germline V gene (reference sequence). The CDR3 loop spans 13 amino acids. CDR3 region: CTIAAGNTYEQYF. For the CDR3, the DNA is TGCACCATAGCCGCGGGGAACACCTACGAGCAGTACTTC.

By share, this clonotype counts as medium-sized. An end of the junction does not agree with germline; a read error may underlie this. The chain employs TRBV13 and TRBJ2-4; D may be TRBD2 (6 bases). This CDR3 is built from 14 residues. From germline, CDR1 is PRHDT and CDR2 FYEKMQ (reference sequence). This CDR3 is CASSLGGSQNTLYF. The CDR3 bases are TGTGCCAGCTCTCTCGGGGGTAGTCAAAACACCTTGTACTTT.

The sample holds many counts of this clonotype. The germline gene is not matched at one end of the junction; a read error may be the cause. The V and J genes are TRBV2 and TRBJ2-3, with D possibly matching TRBD1 (6 bases). The CDR3 loop spans 15 amino acids. Germline V gives CDR1 SNHLY, CDR2 FYNNEI. The CDR3 is CASSLRGGSAETLYF. DNA for the CDR3: TGTGCCAGCAGCTTACGAGGGGGAAGTGCAGAAACGCTGTATTTT. Using reference TRBV2 and TRBJ2-3 for the parts outside the CDR3, the full variable domain is EPEVTQTPSHQVTQMGQEVILRCVPISNHLYFYWYRQILGQKVEFLVSFYNNEISEKSEIFDDQFSVERPDGSNFTLKIRSTKLEDSAMYFCASSLRGGSAETLYFGPGTRLTVL.

This chain links TRBV24-1 with TRBJ2-6; D is undetermined. The CDR3 consists of 18 residues. CDR1 is KGHDR, CDR2 SFDVKD, per germline. Trimming took 2 bases from V and 0 from J, leaving 13 bases between them. CDR3 in amino acids: CATSDSLGMGSGANVLTF. The CDR3 DNA reads as TGTGCCACCAGTGATTCGCTAGGCATGGGCTCTGGGGCCAACGTCCTGACTTTC.

This clonotype is labeled medium-sized. This chain links TRBV20-1 with TRBJ2-2, with TRBD1 matching over 8 bases. The germline V gene encodes CDR1 DFQATT and CDR2 SNEGSKA (reference sequence). V shed 1 base and J 15 bases; nucleotides not matched to a gene: 7. The CDR3 covers 12 residues. The CDR3 nucleotides are TGCAGTGCTAGAGGGGACAGGTCAGGAATGTTTTTT. The encoded protein is CSARGDRSGMFF.

This clonotype was seen at least ten times. V is TRBV4-1 and J is TRBJ1-5; the D is unclear. The ends were cut back, 1 base at V and 2 bases at J, with 15 bases in the middle. The CDR3 consists of 17 residues. Germline CDR1 reads MGHRA; CDR2 reads YSYEKL. The CDR3 DNA is TGCGCCAGCAGCCAAGTTGCCTCCTCATGGCGCAATCAGCCCCAGCATTTT. Protein: CASSQVASSWRNQPQHF.

This clonotype was seen many times. The V and J genes are TRBV30 and TRBJ1-2; D is undetermined. The germline CDR1 and CDR2 sequences are GTSNPN and SVGIG (reference sequence). The length of the CDR3 is 13 residues. V dropped 4 bases and J dropped 2 bases, with 11 bases sitting between them. The CDR3 reads CAWIPSGNYGYTF. The CDR3, as DNA: TGTGCCTGGATTCCGTCGGGGAACTATGGCTACACCTTC.

This clonotype was found many times. This chain joins TRBV27 and TRBJ2-5, with D perhaps matching TRBD2 (7 bases). The CDR3 has 13 residues. Germline lookup yields CDR1 MNHEY and CDR2 SMNVEV (reference sequence). The germline V and J ends were trimmed by 2 bases and 10 bases, with 14 bases remaining between them. The CDR3 sequence: CASSLGLGGGQYF. Here the CDR3 DNA reads TGTGCCAGCAGTTTAGGACTAGGAGGGGGCCAGTACTTC.

In its sample, this clonotype was seen many times. This chain joins TRBV5-8 and TRBJ1-6; the match to TRBD1 covers 8 bases. The CDR3 extends over 16 amino acids. The V and J ends lost 4 bases and 7 bases, in that order; junction bases with no gene match: 10. Germline V gives CDR1 SGHTS, CDR2 YDEGEE. CDR3 coding DNA: TGTGCCAGCAGCATCGACAGGGGTGGATGGAATTCACCCCTCCACTTT. It encodes CASSIDRGGWNSPLHF. The full variable domain, rest sourced from reference TRBV5-8 and TRBJ1-6, is EAGVTQSPTHLIKTRGQQATLRCSPISGHTSVYWYQQALGLGLQFLLWYDEGEERNRGNFPPRFSGRQFPNYSSELNVNALELEDSALYLCASSIDRGGWNSPLHFGNGTRLTVT.

This clonotype was detected ten times or more. One end of the junction does not line up with germline, which may come from a read error. This chain links TRBV12-3 or TRBV12-4 with TRBJ2-7; the D gene is possibly TRBD2 (5 bases). This CDR3 comprises 15 residues. The CDR3 here is CASSLEDWATKEQYF. The CDR3 DNA follows: TGTGCAAGCAGCTTAGAAGACTGGGCGACTAAGGAACAGTACTTC.

This clonotype was seen at least ten times. J is TRBJ2-1 and V is TRBV24-1; D call uncertain. The CDR3 loop spans 14 amino acids. Trimming left V 6 bases short and J 3 bases short, with 11 bases between. The germline V gene has CDR1 KGHDR and CDR2 SFDVKD. CDR3 in DNA: TGTGCCACCAGTCGTCACCAGAGCTACAATGAGCAGTTCTTC. Protein sequence: CATSRHQSYNEQFF.

This clonotype was seen many times. The rearrangement links TRBV13 to TRBJ1-6; 11 bases fit TRBD1. J was trimmed by 4 bases and V by 4 bases; bases with no gene match: 6. The CDR3 has 17 amino acids. The germline CDR1 and CDR2 sequences are PRHDT and FYEKMQ (reference sequence). The CDR3 bases are TGTGCCAGCAGCTCCGGGACAGGGGGTTTTTATAATTCACCCCTCCACTTT. This encodes CASSSGTGGFYNSPLHF.

The sample holds a few counts of this clonotype. This rearrangement joins TRBV28 to TRBJ2-1, with D possibly being TRBD1 or TRBD2 (5 bases each). There are 16 residues in the CDR3. The V end was cut by 2 bases, the J end by 0 bases, with 11 bases between. CDR1 and CDR2 from the germline V gene are MDHEN and SYDVKM. The CDR3 region has the DNA TGTGCCAGCAGTTTAACGGGGCCGAGCTCCTACAATGAGCAGTTCTTC. Its translation: CASSLTGPSSYNEQFF.

This clonotype has a count of ten or more. The chain employs TRBV27 and TRBJ1-6, with D unresolved. Germline lookup yields CDR1 MNHEY and CDR2 SMNVEV (reference sequence). The CDR3 has 12 amino acids. V shed 3 bases and J shed 7 bases, with 4 bases lying between them. CDR3: CASSFPNSPLHF. As DNA, the CDR3 is TGTGCCAGCAGTTTCCCGAATTCACCCCTCCACTTT.

This clonotype was counted at least ten times. The chain carries TRBV7-8 and TRBJ1-1; D is ambiguous. The germline V gene has CDR1 SGHVS and CDR2 FQNEAQ. Trimming pared 6 bases from V and 1 base from J, leaving 6 bases between. The CDR3 loop spans 12 amino acids. The CDR3 reads CASRHENTEAFF. CDR3 sequence (DNA): TGTGCCAGCAGACATGAGAACACTGAAGCTTTCTTT.

The chain recombines TRBV4-2 with TRBJ2-1; TRBD1 is a possible D gene (5 bases). Trimming left V 5 bases short and J 4 bases short, with 6 bases between. This CDR3 is built from 12 residues. CDR1 and CDR2 from the germline V gene are LGHNA and YNFKEQ. In nucleotides, the CDR3 is TGTGCCAGCAGCTCAGGGTACAATGAGCAGTTCTTC. Encoded protein: CASSSGYNEQFF.

The CDR3 coding sequence is TGTGCCAGCAGTTTCGGGACAGGGGCAGATCAGCCCCAGCATTTT. This codes for CASSFGTGADQPQHF. The chain employs TRBV27 and TRBJ1-5; the match to TRBD1 covers 10 bases. CDR1 and CDR2 (germline): MNHEY, SMNVEV (reference sequence). The CDR3 runs to 15 residues. The V and J ends lost 3 bases and 5 bases, in that order; junction bases with no gene match: 4.

This clonotype has ten or more counts. CDR3 nucleotide sequence: TGTGCCAGCAGCCAAGAATGGAGGGAAGAGACCCAGTACTTC. Translation gives CASSQEWREETQYF. The chain is built from TRBV14 and TRBJ2-5, with a tentative D call TRBD2 (6 bases). CDR1 is SGHDN and CDR2 is FVKESK in the germline V gene. The CDR3 covers 14 residues. Trimming shortened V by 0 bases and J by 3 bases, and 8 bases separated the two germline ends.

This chain joins TRBV4-3 and TRBJ2-3; no definite D call. The CDR3 length is 16 residues. The V gene lost 1 base and the J gene lost 0 bases, with 11 bases spanning the gap. Germline V gene lookup returns CDR1 LGHNA and CDR2 YSLEER. In DNA, the CDR3 is TGCGCCAGCAGCCAAGGTGCGAAGTATAGCACAGATACGCAGTATTTT. Its translation: CASSQGAKYSTDTQYF.